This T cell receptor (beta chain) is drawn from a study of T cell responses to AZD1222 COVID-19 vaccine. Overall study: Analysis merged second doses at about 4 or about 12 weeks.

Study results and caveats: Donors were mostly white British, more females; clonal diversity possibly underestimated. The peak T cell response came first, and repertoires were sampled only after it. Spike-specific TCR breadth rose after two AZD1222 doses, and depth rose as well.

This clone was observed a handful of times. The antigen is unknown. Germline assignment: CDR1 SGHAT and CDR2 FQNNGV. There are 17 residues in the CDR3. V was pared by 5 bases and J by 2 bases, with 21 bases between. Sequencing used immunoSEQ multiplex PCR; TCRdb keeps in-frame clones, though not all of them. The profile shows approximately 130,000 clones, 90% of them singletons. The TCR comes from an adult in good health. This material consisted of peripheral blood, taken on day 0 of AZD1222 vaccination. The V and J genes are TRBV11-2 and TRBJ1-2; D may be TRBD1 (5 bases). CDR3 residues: CASSVVRGSSKNYGYTF. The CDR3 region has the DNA TGTGCCAGCAGCGTTGTGCGGGGCTCAAGTAAGAACTATGGCTACACCTTC. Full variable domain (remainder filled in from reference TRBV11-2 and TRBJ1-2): EAGVAQSPRYKIIEKRQSVAFWCNPISGHATLYWYQQILGQGPKLLIQFQNNGVVDDSQLPKDRFSAERLKGVDSTLKIQPAKLEDSAVYLCASSVVRGSSKNYGYTFGSGTRLTVV.